These T cell receptor beta chains were read from a single sample in a study of shared clonotypes between healthy human individuals. Using immunoSEQ multiplex PCR, the repertoire was profiled, and TCRdb retains in-frame clones only, with some absent. The sample has some 980,000 clones, around three quarters seen once; the top ten hold over 1.3%. The material sequenced was memory CD4+ T cells sorted from blood. These receptor sequences come from a man aged 18 to 30 in good health. Both conserved end residues are part of each CDR3. D genes are given only for firm matches. Not every row has a clone size; where given, it reads once, few, many or a size class.

clone_size,v_call,d_call,j_call,cdr3_nt,cdr3_aa
many,TRBV7-8,NA,TRBJ2-3,TGTGCCAGCAGCTTAAGACTGAGCACAGATACGCAGTATTTT,CASSLRLSTDTQYF
few,TRBV7-3,TRBD1,TRBJ1-6,TGTGCCAGCAGCTTAAGGGACAGCGGGTCACCCCTCCACTTT,CASSLRDSGSPLHF
NA,TRBV29-1,TRBD1,TRBJ2-7,TGCAGCGTGCGCCGGGACAGGACTTCCTACGAGCAGTACTTC,CSVRRDRTSYEQYF
NA,TRBV5-4,NA,TRBJ1-2,TGTGCCAGCAGCTCCGGGACGCAATATGGCTACACCTTC,CASSSGTQYGYTF
NA,TRBV10-3,NA,TRBJ1-2,TGTGCCATCAGTGAGTCGACCGGGGGAGGTGGCTACACCTTC,CAISESTGGGGYTF
NA,TRBV7-9,NA,TRBJ2-5,TGTGCCAGCAGCGCTTCCGGGCCGCAAGAGACCCAGTACTTC,CASSASGPQETQYF
NA,TRBV19,TRBD1,TRBJ1-5,TGTGCCAGTAGTATAGACGGGACAGGCAACAATCAGCCCCAGCATTTT,CASSIDGTGNNQPQHF
NA,TRBV7-9,NA,TRBJ2-5,TGTGCCAGCAGCCCTGCTTCTCTAGGGGCACAAGAGACCCAGTACTTC,CASSPASLGAQETQYF
few,TRBV15,TRBD1,TRBJ2-6,TGTGCCACCAGCAGACGGACAGGGGGCTCTGGGGCCAACGTCCTGACTTTC,CATSRRTGGSGANVLTF
NA,TRBV6-5,TRBD2,TRBJ2-7,TGTGCCAGCAGTTCCGGACTAGCGGGAGCCCACGAGCAGTACTTC,CASSSGLAGAHEQYF
NA,TRBV11-3,NA,TRBJ1-1,TGTGCCAGCAGATCACTCCCTGAAGCTTTCTTT,CASRSLPEAFF
NA,TRBV19,NA,TRBJ1-6,TGTGCCAGTAGTATGGGCAGGGAGGTTACTTCACCCCTCCACTTT,CASSMGREVTSPLHF
NA,TRBV10-3,NA,TRBJ2-3,TGTGCCATCAGTGGTCCCCTGGGAAGCACAGATACGCAGTATTTT,CAISGPLGSTDTQYF
NA,TRBV19,TRBD1,TRBJ1-5,TGTGCCAGTAGTGGACAGGGACAGCCCCAGCATTTT,CASSGQGQPQHF
NA,TRBV10-2,TRBD2,TRBJ2-3,TGCGCCAGCAGTGTCCTCCGGACTAGCGGGGTTAGAGATACGCAGTATTTT,CASSVLRTSGVRDTQYF
once,TRBV6-5,NA,TRBJ1-5,TGTGCCAGCAGTTACTCCAGTAATCAGCCCCAGCATTTT,CASSYSSNQPQHF
NA,TRBV5-1,NA,TRBJ2-1,TGCGCCAGCCTCGACCGGGCCGGGGGCAATGAGCAGTTCTTC,CASLDRAGGNEQFF
NA,TRBV7-2,TRBD2,TRBJ2-1,TGTGCCAGCAGCCAAAGTCGCGGGGGGCAAGAGCAGTTCTTC,CASSQSRGGQEQFF
few,TRBV18,NA,TRBJ2-3,TGTGCCAGCTCACCTCGAAGAAATGCCGCAGATACGCAGTATTTT,CASSPRRNAADTQYF
NA,TRBV5-4,TRBD2,TRBJ2-3,TGTGCCAGCAGCTCGCTGGGGACTAGCGGGACTAGCACAGATACGCAGTATTTT,CASSSLGTSGTSTDTQYF
NA,TRBV4-1,TRBD2,TRBJ2-3,TGCGCCAGCAGCCAAGGGACTAGCGTGGGGACCACAGATACGCAGTATTTT,CASSQGTSVGTTDTQYF
NA,TRBV21-1,NA,TRBJ1-6,TGTGCCAGCAGCTCTCGACAGGCTGACAATTCACCCCTCCACTTT,CASSSRQADNSPLHF
NA,TRBV6-6,NA,TRBJ1-1,TGTGCCAGCAGTTACTCGGGGGGGGAGAAAACTGAAGCTTTCTTT,CASSYSGGEKTEAFF
NA,TRBV30,TRBD1,TRBJ2-7,TGTGCCTGGACCGGGAAGGGGGCGCGATTTTCCCTTGAGCAGTACTTC,CAWTGKGARFSLEQYF
few,TRBV4-1,NA,TRBJ2-5,TGCGCCAGCAGCCGGGAGCAGGGACCTCGGGCCCAGTACTTC,CASSREQGPRAQYF
NA,TRBV29-1,NA,TRBJ2-3,TGCAGCGTTGAGGGGAGCACAGATACGCAGTATTTT,CSVEGSTDTQYF
NA,TRBV10-3,TRBD1,TRBJ1-5,TGTGCCATCAGTGAGTTCTTTGGGGACAGTCAGCCCCAGCATTTT,CAISEFFGDSQPQHF
NA,TRBV19,NA,TRBJ1-1,TGTGCCAGTAGTATCTACTCAGGAATGAACACTGAAGCTTTCTTT,CASSIYSGMNTEAFF
NA,TRBV6-1,NA,TRBJ2-1,TGTGCCAGCAGTGAAAAGGGTTCTGAGCAGTTCTTC,CASSEKGSEQFF
NA,TRBV29-1,NA,TRBJ2-3,TGCAGCGTTCTAGAATGGGGGGTATCGGGCACAGATACGCAGTATTTT,CSVLEWGVSGTDTQYF
NA,TRBV29-1,TRBD1,TRBJ1-2,TGCAGCGTTCTAATACAGGGGGGCTATGGCTACACCTTC,CSVLIQGGYGYTF
NA,TRBV25-1,NA,TRBJ1-1,TGTGCCAGCAGTGAACCACAGGTAAACACTGAAGCTTTCTTT,CASSEPQVNTEAFF
few,TRBV11-3,NA,TRBJ2-1,TGTGCCAGCAGCTTGGGATCTCAGAAATGGGTCGATGAGCAGTTCTTC,CASSLGSQKWVDEQFF
NA,TRBV18,NA,TRBJ2-7,TGTGCCAGCTCACCAGGGGTGCCGGGCGCCGAGCAGTACTTC,CASSPGVPGAEQYF
NA,TRBV5-1,TRBD1,TRBJ2-3,TGCGCCACTGCGAGGGACAGCTCTAGCACAGATACGCAGTATTTT,CATARDSSSTDTQYF
NA,TRBV5-1,NA,TRBJ2-7,TGCGCCAGCAGCGGGGATGCGATCAGTTCTACCCTTGGCGAGCAGTACTTC,CASSGDAISSTLGEQYF
NA,TRBV10-2,TRBD1,TRBJ1-2,TGCGCCAGCAGAACAGGGGGCGCAAGCTATGGCTACACCTTC,CASRTGGASYGYTF
few,TRBV19,NA,TRBJ1-5,TGTGCCACCGCTCGGACGGCTAAGAGTGTCAATCAGCCCCAGCATTTT,CATARTAKSVNQPQHF
NA,TRBV5-4,NA,TRBJ1-6,TGTGCCAGCAGCTTGGGACAGTCCCCACCCCTCCACTTT,CASSLGQSPPLHF
NA,TRBV7-6,NA,TRBJ2-5,TGTGCCAGCAGCTTAGATGGGGGGTGGAGGGAGACCCAGTACTTC,CASSLDGGWRETQYF
NA,TRBV9,TRBD2,TRBJ2-5,TGTGCCAGCAGCGCTAATAGCGGGGGGGCTCGGGAGACCCAGTACTTC,CASSANSGGARETQYF
NA,TRBV5-6,NA,TRBJ2-7,TGTGCCAGCAGCTTACAAACCTACGAGCAGTACTTC,CASSLQTYEQYF
NA,TRBV30,NA,TRBJ1-1,TGTGCCTGGAGTGTACAGCGTGAACACTTGGGTGCTTTCTTT,CAWSVQREHLGAFF
NA,TRBV2,NA,TRBJ1-1,TGTGCCAGCAGTGTGGATATCGTGGCAGGTGAAGCTTTCTTT,CASSVDIVAGEAFF
NA,TRBV18,NA,TRBJ1-3,TGTGCCAGCTCACCGACAGGAACTGGAAACACCATATATTTT,CASSPTGTGNTIYF
NA,TRBV2,TRBD1,TRBJ2-3,TGTGCCAGCAGTCGGGACAGAAGCACAGATACGCAGTATTTT,CASSRDRSTDTQYF
NA,TRBV6-5,TRBD1,TRBJ2-7,TGTGCCAGCGGACAGGGCCAAGCCTACGAGCAGTACTTC,CASGQGQAYEQYF
NA,TRBV7-9,TRBD2,TRBJ2-7,TGTGCCAGCAGCCAGTCTAGCGGGAGTTCCTACGAGCAGTACTTC,CASSQSSGSSYEQYF
NA,TRBV29-1,TRBD1,TRBJ1-2,TGCAGCGCCAACAGGGGGACAGACTATGGCTACACCTTC,CSANRGTDYGYTF
NA,TRBV6-1,NA,TRBJ1-4,TGTGCCAGCAGTAGACGGGACACATTGGAAAAACTGTTTTTT,CASSRRDTLEKLFF